Here is one T cell receptor (beta chain) with its context. The sample originates from a study of technical replicates of blood from a handful of donors. The CDR3 contains 16 residues. V was pared by 3 bases and J by 3 bases, with 7 bases of the junction left unmatched. Germline assignment: CDR1 SGHNT and CDR2 YENEEA. The assay was immunoSEQ multiplex PCR, and TCRdb's table has in-frame clones only and misses some. The sample records approximately 12,000 clones, 65% to 90% being singletons. J is TRBJ2-1 and V is TRBV11-3; 8 positions match TRBD2. This TCR was recovered from a human donor in good health. Sequencing was performed on PBMCs. Written as DNA, the CDR3 is TGTGCCAGCAGCTTTTCCGGGAGGGCCGGCTACAATGAGCAGTTCTTC. It is translated as CASSFSGRAGYNEQFF.